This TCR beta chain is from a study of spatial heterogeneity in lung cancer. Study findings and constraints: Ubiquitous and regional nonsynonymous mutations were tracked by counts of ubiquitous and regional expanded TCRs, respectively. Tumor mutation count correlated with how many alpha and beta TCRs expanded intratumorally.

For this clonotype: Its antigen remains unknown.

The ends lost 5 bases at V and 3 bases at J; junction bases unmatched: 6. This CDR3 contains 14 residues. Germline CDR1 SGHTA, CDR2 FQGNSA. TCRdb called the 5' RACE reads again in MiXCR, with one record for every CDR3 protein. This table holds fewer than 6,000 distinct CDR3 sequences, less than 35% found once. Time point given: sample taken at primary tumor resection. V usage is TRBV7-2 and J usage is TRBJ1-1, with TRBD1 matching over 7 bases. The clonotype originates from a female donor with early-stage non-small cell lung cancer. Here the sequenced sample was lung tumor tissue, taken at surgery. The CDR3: CASSPRDSYTEAFF. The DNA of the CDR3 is TGTGCCAGCAGCCCCCGGGACAGTTACACTGAAGCTTTCTTT. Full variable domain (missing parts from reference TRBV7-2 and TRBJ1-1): GAGVSQSPSNKVTEKGKDVELRCDPISGHTALYWYRQSLGQGLEFLIYFQGNSAPDKSGLPSDRFSAERTGGSVSTLTIQRTQQEDSAVYLCASSPRDSYTEAFFGQGTRLTVV.